This T cell receptor (beta chain) was identified during a study of CXCR3-negative and CXCR3-positive naive CD8 T cells. Whole-study results and caveats: Relative to CXCR3-negative naive cells, CXCR3-positive naive cells had more hydrophobic TRB CDR3s.

For this clonotype: Its specificity is not known.

Per the germline V gene, CDR1 is DFQATT and CDR2 is SNEGSKA (reference sequence). This CDR3 has 12 residues. UMI-labeled TRB cDNA libraries were prepared by 5' RACE. Each CDR3 protein gets one entry in TCRdb, which reprocessed the 5' RACE reads and gives no DNA. This sample's table reports 100,000 to 150,000 distinct CDR3 sequences. The V gene is TRBV20-1, the J gene TRBJ2-7. The sample taken for sequencing was naive CXCR3+ CD8+ T cells from blood. This sample's subset: CD45RO-CCR7+CD27+CD95- naive CD8+ T cells expressing CXCR3 (TNR3+). This TCR was sampled from a human donor in good health. Some clones in this sample may be carry-over from other donors' samples. CDR3 protein: CSASRSPGEQYF.